This T cell receptor beta chain was captured by sequencing in a study of TIL therapy for anti-PD-1-resistant metastatic lung cancer. Across the whole study: Half of patients were current or former smokers. By whole-exome sequencing, median non-synonymous tumor mutation burden was less than 1.8 mutations per megabase.

The time point is: pre-treatment sample, taken before nivolumab and TIL therapy. Enrollment ran from 2017 to January 2020. The immunoSEQ assay was v3. Measured with immunoSEQ multiplex PCR; TCRdb has only the in-frame clones, and not every one. The sample has about 60,000 clones; around 68% are singletons. With 5 bases clipped from V and 5 bases from J, the junction kept 14 bases outside the gene matches. Germline values: CDR1 SGHVS, CDR2 FNYEAQ. This CDR3 is 18 amino acids long. The sequenced sample was blood, obtained at baseline. This TCR came from a person aged 25-79 years with non-small cell lung cancer. The genes are TRBV7-6 and TRBJ2-5; TRBD2 matches 13 bases. The CDR3 DNA reads as TGTGCCAGCAGCCGACAACTAGCGGGGGGGCTTTTTTCGGAGACCCAGTACTTC. Protein product: CASSRQLAGGLFSETQYF.